This T cell receptor (beta chain) emerged from a study of T cell changes during pregnancy in multiple sclerosis. Method: immunoSEQ multiplex PCR; TCRdb's copy keeps in-frame clones and lacks some. The repertoire consists of tens of thousands of clones, with roughly 89% occurring once and the leading ten covering approximately 4%. This CDR3 is built from 17 residues. CDR1 is SGDLS, CDR2 YYNGEE, per germline. With 4 bases clipped from V and 4 bases from J, the junction kept 9 bases outside the gene matches. This material consisted of peripheral blood, taken after pregnancy. The J gene is TRBJ2-5, the V gene TRBV9; 14 bases fit TRBD2. This clonotype was sampled from a female donor in good health, enrolled as a control in a pregnancy study. CDR3: CASSPGTSGSNRETQYF. The DNA of the CDR3 is TGTGCCAGCAGCCCGGGGACTAGCGGGAGTAACCGAGAGACCCAGTACTTC.